This TCR beta chain was sequenced during a study of cytomegalovirus exposure and HLA in healthy donors. Overall study findings and caveats: TCR beta V- and J-gene trimming was later associated with a missense DCLRE1C variant. Most TCR sequences were seen very rarely across donors, but some public TCRs occurred in many. The authors later found most CMV-associated TCR beta chains appeared HLA-restricted.

This CDR3 is 13 amino acids long. Primers for the PCR totalled 60 Vbeta and 13 Jbeta. Assay used: immunoSEQ multiplex PCR; TCRdb lists only in-frame clones, some missing. The sample records more than 70,000 clones, about 70% being singletons. About this clone: Its specificity is unknown.

Material: PBMCs. V gene TRBV12-1 combines with J gene TRBJ2-2; the table gives TRBD1 as D, unverified against the DNA. TRBV12-1 is tagged as a pseudogene. This TCR was sampled from a man aged 35-49 years in good health and CMV-seropositive. CDR3 coding DNA: TGTGCCAGCAGCTGCAGGGACACCGGGGAGCTGTTTTTT. Its translation is CASSCRDTGELFF.